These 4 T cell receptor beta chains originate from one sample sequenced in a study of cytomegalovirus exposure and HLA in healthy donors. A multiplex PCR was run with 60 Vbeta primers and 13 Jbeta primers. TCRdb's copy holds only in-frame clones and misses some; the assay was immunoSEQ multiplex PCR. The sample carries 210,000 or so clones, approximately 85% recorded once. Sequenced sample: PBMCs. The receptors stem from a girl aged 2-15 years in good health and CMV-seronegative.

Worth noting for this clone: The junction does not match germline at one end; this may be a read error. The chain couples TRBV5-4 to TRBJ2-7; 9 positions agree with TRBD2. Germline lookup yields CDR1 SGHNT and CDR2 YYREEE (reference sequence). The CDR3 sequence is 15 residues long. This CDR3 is CANSLGGGGAFEQYF. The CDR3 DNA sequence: TGTGCCAACAGCTTGGGGGGCGGGGGGGCCTTCGAGCAGTACTTC. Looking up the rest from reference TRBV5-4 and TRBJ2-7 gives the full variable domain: ETGVTQSPTHLIKTRGQQVTLRCSSQSGHNTVSWYQQALGQGPQFIFQYYREEENGRGNFPPRFSGLQFPNYSSELNVNALELDDSALYLCANSLGGGGAFEQYFGPGTRLTVT.

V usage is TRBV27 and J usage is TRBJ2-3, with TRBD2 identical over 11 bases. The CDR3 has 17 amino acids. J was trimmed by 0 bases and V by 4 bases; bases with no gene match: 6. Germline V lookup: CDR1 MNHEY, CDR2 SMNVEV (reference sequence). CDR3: CASSSPSGGLSTDTQYF. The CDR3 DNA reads TGTGCCAGCAGTTCCCCTAGCGGGGGGCTGAGCACAGATACGCAGTATTTT.

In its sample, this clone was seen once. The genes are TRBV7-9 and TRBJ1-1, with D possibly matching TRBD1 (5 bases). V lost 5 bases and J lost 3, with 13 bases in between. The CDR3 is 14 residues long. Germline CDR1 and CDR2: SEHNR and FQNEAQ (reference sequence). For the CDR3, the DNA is TGTGCCAGCAGCCGTAGCGGGGGAGACACTGAAGCTTTCTTT. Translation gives CASSRSGGDTEAFF. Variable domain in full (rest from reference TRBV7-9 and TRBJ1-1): DTGVSQNPRHKITKRGQNVTFRCDPISEHNRLYWYRQTLGQGPEFLTYFQNEAQLEKSRLLSDRFSAERPKGSFSTLEIQRTEQGDSAMYLCASSRSGGDTEAFFGQGTRLTVV.

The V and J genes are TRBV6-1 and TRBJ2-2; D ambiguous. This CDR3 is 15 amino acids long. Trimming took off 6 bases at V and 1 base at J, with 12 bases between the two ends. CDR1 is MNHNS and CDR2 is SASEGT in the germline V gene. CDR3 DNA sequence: TGTGCCAGCAGGGTACGACTCAGGAACACCGGGGAGCTGTTTTTT. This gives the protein CASRVRLRNTGELFF.